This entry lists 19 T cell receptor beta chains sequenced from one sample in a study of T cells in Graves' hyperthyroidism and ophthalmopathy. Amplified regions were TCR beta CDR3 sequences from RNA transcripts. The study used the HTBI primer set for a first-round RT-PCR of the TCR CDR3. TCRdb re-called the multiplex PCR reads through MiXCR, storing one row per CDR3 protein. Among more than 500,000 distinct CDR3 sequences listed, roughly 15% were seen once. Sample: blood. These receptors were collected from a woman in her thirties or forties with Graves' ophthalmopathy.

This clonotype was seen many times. CDR3 residues: CASSLTWNTEAFF. The CDR3 coding sequence is TGTGCCAGCAGTTTGACGTGGAACACTGAAGCTTTCTTT. This chain connects TRBV27 to TRBJ1-1, with unresolved D. CDR1 is MNHEY and CDR2 is SMNVEV in the germline V gene (reference sequence). This CDR3 contains 13 residues. V was clipped by 3 bases and J by 1 base, with 6 bases between them.

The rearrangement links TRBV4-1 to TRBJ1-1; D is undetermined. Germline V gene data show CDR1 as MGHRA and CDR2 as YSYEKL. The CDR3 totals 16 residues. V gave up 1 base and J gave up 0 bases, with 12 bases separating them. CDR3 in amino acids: CASSQVEASMNTEAFF. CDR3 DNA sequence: TGCGCCAGCAGCCAAGTTGAGGCGTCGATGAACACTGAAGCTTTCTTT.

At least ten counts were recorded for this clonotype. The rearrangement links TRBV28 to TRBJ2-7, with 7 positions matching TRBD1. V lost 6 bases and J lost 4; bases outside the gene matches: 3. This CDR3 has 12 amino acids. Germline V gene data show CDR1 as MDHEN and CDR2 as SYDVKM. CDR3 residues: CASSVGQYEQYF. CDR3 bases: TGTGCCAGCAGCGTGGGACAGTACGAGCAGTACTTC.

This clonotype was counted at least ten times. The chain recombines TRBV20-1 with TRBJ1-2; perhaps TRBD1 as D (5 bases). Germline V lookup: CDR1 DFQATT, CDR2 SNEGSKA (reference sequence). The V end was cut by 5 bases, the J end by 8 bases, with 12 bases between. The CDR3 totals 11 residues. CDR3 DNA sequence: TGCAGTGCTGCGCGGGGGGAGGGCTACACCTTC. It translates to CSAARGEGYTF.

The DNA for the CDR3 is TGCAGTGCTAGAGAGACAGGGGGACTGAACACTGAAGCTTTCTTT. It is translated as CSARETGGLNTEAFF. The rearrangement links TRBV20-1 to TRBJ1-1, with TRBD1 matching 9 bases. V lost 0 bases and J lost 0; bases outside the gene matches: 2. CDR3 size: 15 residues. The germline gives CDR1 DFQATT, CDR2 SNEGSKA (reference sequence).

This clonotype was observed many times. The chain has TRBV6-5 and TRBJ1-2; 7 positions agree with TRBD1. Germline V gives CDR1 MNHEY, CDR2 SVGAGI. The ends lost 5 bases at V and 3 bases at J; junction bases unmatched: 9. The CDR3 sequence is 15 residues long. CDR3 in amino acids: CASSPTRDRHYGYTF. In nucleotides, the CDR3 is TGTGCCAGCAGTCCCACAAGGGACAGACACTATGGCTACACCTTC.

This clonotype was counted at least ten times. Written as DNA, the CDR3 is TGTGCCAGCAGTTTGCGTGAGGCGTACGACACTGAAGCTTTCTTT. Translation gives CASSLREAYDTEAFF. The gene calls are TRBV6-5 and TRBJ1-1; D unresolved. The CDR3 length is 15 residues. Germline CDR1 is MNHEY and CDR2 is SVGAGI. Trimming shortened V by 4 bases and J by 3 bases, and 15 bases separated the two germline ends.

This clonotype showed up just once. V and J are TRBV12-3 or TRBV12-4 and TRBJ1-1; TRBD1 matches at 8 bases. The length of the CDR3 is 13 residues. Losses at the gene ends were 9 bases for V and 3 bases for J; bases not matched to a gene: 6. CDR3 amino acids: CASHRGTDTEAFF. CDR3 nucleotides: TGTGCCAGTCACAGGGGGACGGACACTGAAGCTTTCTTT.

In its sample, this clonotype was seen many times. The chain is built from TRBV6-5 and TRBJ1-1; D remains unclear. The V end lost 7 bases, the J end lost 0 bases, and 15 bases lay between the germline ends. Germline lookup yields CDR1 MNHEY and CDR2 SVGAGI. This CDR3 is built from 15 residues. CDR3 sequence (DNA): TGTGCCAGCAATTTTCACAGCGGCTTGAACACTGAAGCTTTCTTT. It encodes CASNFHSGLNTEAFF.

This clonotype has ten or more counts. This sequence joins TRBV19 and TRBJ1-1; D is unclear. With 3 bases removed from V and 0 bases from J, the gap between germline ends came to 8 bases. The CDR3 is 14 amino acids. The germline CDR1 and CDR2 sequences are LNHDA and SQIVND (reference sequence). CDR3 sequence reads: CASSISILNTEAFF. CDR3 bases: TGTGCCAGTAGTATCTCTATTTTGAACACTGAAGCTTTCTTT.

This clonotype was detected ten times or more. CDR3 sequence: CASSLWQMNTGELFF. CDR3 sequence (DNA): TGTGCCAGTAGCCTTTGGCAGATGAACACCGGGGAGCTGTTTTTT. This chain uses TRBV19 with TRBJ2-2; D is ambiguous. Germline CDR1 is LNHDA and CDR2 is SQIVND (reference sequence). V lost 6 bases and J lost 1, with 12 bases in between. The CDR3 has 15 residues.

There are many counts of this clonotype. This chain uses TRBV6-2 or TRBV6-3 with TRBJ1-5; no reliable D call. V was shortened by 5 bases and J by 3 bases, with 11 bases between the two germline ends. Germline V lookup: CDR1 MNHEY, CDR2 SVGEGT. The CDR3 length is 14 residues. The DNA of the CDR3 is TGTGCCAGCAGTCCCCATATTGACAATCAGCCCCAGCATTTT. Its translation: CASSPHIDNQPQHF.

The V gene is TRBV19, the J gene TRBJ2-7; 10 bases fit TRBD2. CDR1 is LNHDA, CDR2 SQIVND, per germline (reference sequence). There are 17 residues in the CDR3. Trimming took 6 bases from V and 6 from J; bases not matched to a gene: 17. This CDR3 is CASSPGEAGGPLAEQYF. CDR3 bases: TGTGCCAGTAGCCCCGGTGAAGCGGGAGGGCCATTGGCCGAGCAGTACTTC.

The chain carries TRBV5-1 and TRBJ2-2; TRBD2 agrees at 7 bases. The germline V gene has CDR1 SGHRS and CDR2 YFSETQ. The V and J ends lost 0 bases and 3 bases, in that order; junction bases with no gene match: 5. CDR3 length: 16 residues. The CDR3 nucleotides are TGCGCCAGCAGCTTGGATGCTAGCGGCTACACCGGGGAGCTGTTTTTT. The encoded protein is CASSLDASGYTGELFF.

The CDR3 loop is CASSLAPGWTNTGELFF. CDR3 sequence (DNA): TGCGCCAGCAGCTTGGCCCCAGGGTGGACGAACACCGGGGAGCTGTTTTTT. The rearrangement joins TRBV5-1 to TRBJ2-2; D is perhaps TRBD1 (5 bases). CDR1 and CDR2 from the germline V gene are SGHRS and YFSETQ. Trimming shortened V by 0 bases and J by 0 bases, and 12 bases separated the two germline ends. This CDR3 has 17 residues.

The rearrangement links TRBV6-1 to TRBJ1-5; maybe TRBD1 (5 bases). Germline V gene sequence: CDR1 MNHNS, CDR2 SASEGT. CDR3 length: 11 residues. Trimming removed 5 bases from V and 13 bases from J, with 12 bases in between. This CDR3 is CASSTTGTQHF. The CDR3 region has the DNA TGTGCCAGCAGTACAACAGGTACGCAGCATTTT.

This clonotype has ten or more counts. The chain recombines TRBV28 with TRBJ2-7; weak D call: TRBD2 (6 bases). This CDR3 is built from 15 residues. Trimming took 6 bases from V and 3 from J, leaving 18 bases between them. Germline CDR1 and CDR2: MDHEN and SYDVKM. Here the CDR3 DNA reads TGTGCCAGCAGCCCGACTAGTGGAGCGGTCTACGAGCAGTACTTC. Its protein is CASSPTSGAVYEQYF.

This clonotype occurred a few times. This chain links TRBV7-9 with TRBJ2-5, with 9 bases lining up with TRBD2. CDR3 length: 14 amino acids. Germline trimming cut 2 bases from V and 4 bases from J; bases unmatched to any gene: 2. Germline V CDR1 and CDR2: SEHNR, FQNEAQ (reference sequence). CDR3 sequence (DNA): TGTGCCAGCAGCTTATTACTAGCGGGAGAGACCCAGTACTTC. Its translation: CASSLLLAGETQYF.

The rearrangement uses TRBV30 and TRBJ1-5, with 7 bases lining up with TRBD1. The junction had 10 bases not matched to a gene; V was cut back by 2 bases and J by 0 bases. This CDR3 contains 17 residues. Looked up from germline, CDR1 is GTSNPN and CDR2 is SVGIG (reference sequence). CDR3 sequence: CAWSPQGQSLSNQPQHF. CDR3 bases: TGTGCCTGGAGTCCCCAGGGACAGAGTCTTAGCAATCAGCCCCAGCATTTT.